This is a list of T cell receptor beta chains from one sample in a study of T cells in Graves' hyperthyroidism and ophthalmopathy. TCRdb analysed the multiplex PCR reads with MiXCR anew, one entry per CDR3 protein. Of approximately 600,000 distinct CDR3 sequences listed, 15% to 20% are singletons. Sequenced sample: blood. The receptors originated from a woman in her twenties or thirties with Graves' hyperthyroidism. The CDR3 runs from the conserved cysteine through the conserved F or W. A D gene is named only where the DNA matches it firmly. The size field is filled for only some rows; it gives once, few, many or a size class.

J gene: TRBJ2-7; clone size: many; CDR3 length: 17; D gene: -; V gene: TRBV28; CDR3 DNA: TGTGCCAGCAGTTTTTCTAAGGAGTATAGGGGAACCTACGAGCAGTACTTC; CDR3 protein: CASSFSKEYRGTYEQYF
J gene: TRBJ2-7; clone size: many; CDR3 length: 14; D gene: -; V gene: TRBV3-1; CDR3 DNA: TGTGCCAGCAGCCAAGGGGACCGATCCTACGAGCAGTACTTC; CDR3 protein: CASSQGDRSYEQYF
J gene: TRBJ2-1; clone size: many; CDR3 length: 11; D gene: -; V gene: TRBV5-1; CDR3 DNA: TGTGCCAGCAGCTTGGTAGCTGAGCAGTTCTTC; CDR3 protein: CASSLVAEQFF
J gene: TRBJ2-7; clone size: many; CDR3 length: 15; D gene: -; V gene: TRBV6-1; CDR3 DNA: TGTGCCAGCAGAAGACAGGCGGAGGGTTACTACGAGCAGTACTTC; CDR3 protein: CASRRQAEGYYEQYF
J gene: TRBJ2-7; clone size: -; CDR3 length: 15; D gene: TRBD2; V gene: TRBV20-1; CDR3 DNA: TGCAGTGCTGGAGGTTCCGGGAGGCCTCCCTACGAGCAGTACTTC; CDR3 protein: CSAGGSGRPPYEQYF
J gene: TRBJ2-6; clone size: many; CDR3 length: 16; D gene: -; V gene: TRBV5-1; CDR3 DNA: TGCGCCAGCAGCTCTACGACAGTCTCTGGGGCCAACGTCCTGACTTTC; CDR3 protein: CASSSTTVSGANVLTF
J gene: TRBJ1-2; clone size: -; CDR3 length: 14; D gene: -; V gene: TRBV6-1; CDR3 DNA: TGTGCCAGCAGCTCCGGGGAGACTAACTATGGCTACACCTTC; CDR3 protein: CASSSGETNYGYTF
J gene: TRBJ2-5; clone size: many; CDR3 length: 15; D gene: TRBD2; V gene: TRBV18; CDR3 DNA: TGTGCCAGCTCACCAGCGGGAGGTGTTCAAGAGACCCAGTACTTC; CDR3 protein: CASSPAGGVQETQYF
J gene: TRBJ2-1; clone size: -; CDR3 length: 16; D gene: TRBD2; V gene: TRBV4-1; CDR3 DNA: TGCGCCAGCAGCCAACCTCTAGCGGGGTCCTACAATGAGCAGTTCTTC; CDR3 protein: CASSQPLAGSYNEQFF
J gene: TRBJ1-4; clone size: -; CDR3 length: 15; D gene: -; V gene: TRBV6-2/TRBV6-3; CDR3 DNA: TGTGCCAGCAGTGACCAGGCTCCGGGTAATGAAAAACTGTTTTTT; CDR3 protein: CASSDQAPGNEKLFF
J gene: TRBJ1-2; clone size: many; CDR3 length: 14; D gene: -; V gene: TRBV20-1; CDR3 DNA: TGCAGTGCCCGGTCGGGTGGGCGAAACTATGGCTACACCTTC; CDR3 protein: CSARSGGRNYGYTF
J gene: TRBJ2-5; clone size: -; CDR3 length: 16; D gene: TRBD2; V gene: TRBV11-1; CDR3 DNA: TGTGCCAGCAGTACAAGGGTTAGCGGGAGGAAAGAGACCCAGTACTTC; CDR3 protein: CASSTRVSGRKETQYF
J gene: TRBJ2-2; clone size: few; CDR3 length: 15; D gene: -; V gene: TRBV19; CDR3 DNA: TGTGCCAGTAGTATCCGCGAGCAGGGCGGCGGGGAGCTGTTTTTT; CDR3 protein: CASSIREQGGGELFF
J gene: TRBJ1-4; clone size: -; CDR3 length: 13; D gene: -; V gene: TRBV7-2; CDR3 DNA: TGTGCCAGCAGCTTAAATCCGGGCGAAAAACTGTTTTTT; CDR3 protein: CASSLNPGEKLFF
J gene: TRBJ2-5; clone size: -; CDR3 length: 15; D gene: TRBD2; V gene: TRBV4-2; CDR3 DNA: TGTGCCAGCAGCTCGTCTCTAGCGGTCCAAGAGACCCAGTACTTC; CDR3 protein: CASSSSLAVQETQYF
J gene: TRBJ1-4; clone size: many; CDR3 length: 13; D gene: -; V gene: TRBV20-1; CDR3 DNA: TGCAGTGCTAGGCGGCAGCCTAATGAAAAACTGTTTTTT; CDR3 protein: CSARRQPNEKLFF
J gene: TRBJ2-5; clone size: -; CDR3 length: 17; D gene: -; V gene: TRBV7-9; CDR3 DNA: TGTGCCAGCAGCGACGGGTTCATGACGAGCGGACAAGAGACCCAGTACTTC; CDR3 protein: CASSDGFMTSGQETQYF
J gene: TRBJ2-5; clone size: few; CDR3 length: 14; D gene: TRBD1; V gene: TRBV13; CDR3 DNA: TGTGCCAGCAGCATAGGACAGGACCAAGAGACCCAGTACTTC; CDR3 protein: CASSIGQDQETQYF
J gene: TRBJ2-7; clone size: -; CDR3 length: 15; D gene: -; V gene: TRBV4-3; CDR3 DNA: TGCGCCAGCAGCCGGGCCCAGACGGCAATTTACGAGCAGTACTTC; CDR3 protein: CASSRAQTAIYEQYF
J gene: TRBJ1-6; clone size: -; CDR3 length: 13; D gene: -; V gene: TRBV6-6; CDR3 DNA: TGTGCCAGCAGTGACTCGAGGGATTCACCCCTCCACTTT; CDR3 protein: CASSDSRDSPLHF